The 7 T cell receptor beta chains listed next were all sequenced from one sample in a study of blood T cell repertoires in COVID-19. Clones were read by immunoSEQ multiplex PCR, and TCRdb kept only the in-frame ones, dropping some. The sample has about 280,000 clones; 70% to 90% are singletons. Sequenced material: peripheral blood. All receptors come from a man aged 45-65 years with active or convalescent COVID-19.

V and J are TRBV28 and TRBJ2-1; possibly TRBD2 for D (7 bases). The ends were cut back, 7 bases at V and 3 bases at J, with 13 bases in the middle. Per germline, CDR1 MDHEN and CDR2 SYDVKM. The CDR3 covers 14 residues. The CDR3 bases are TGTGCCAGCATCCGGGGGGCCAACTACAATGAGCAGTTCTTC. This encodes CASIRGANYNEQFF.

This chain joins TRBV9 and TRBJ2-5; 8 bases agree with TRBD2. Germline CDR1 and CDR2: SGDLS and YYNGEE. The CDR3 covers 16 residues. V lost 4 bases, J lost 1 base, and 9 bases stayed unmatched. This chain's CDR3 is CASSLFSAGAQETQYF. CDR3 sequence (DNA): TGTGCCAGCAGCTTGTTCTCAGCGGGAGCCCAAGAGACCCAGTACTTC.

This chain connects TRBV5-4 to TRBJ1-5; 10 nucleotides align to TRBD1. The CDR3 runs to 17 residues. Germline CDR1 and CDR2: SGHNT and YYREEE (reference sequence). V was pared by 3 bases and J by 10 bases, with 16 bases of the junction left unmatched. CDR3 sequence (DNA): TGTGCCAGCAGCTCCGGGACAGGGGCGGAGAGGTTAGAACCCCAGCATTTT. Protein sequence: CASSSGTGAERLEPQHF.

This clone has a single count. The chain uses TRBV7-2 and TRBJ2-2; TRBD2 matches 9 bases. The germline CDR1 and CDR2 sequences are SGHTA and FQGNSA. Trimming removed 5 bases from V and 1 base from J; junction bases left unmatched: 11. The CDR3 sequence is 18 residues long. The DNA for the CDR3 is TGTGCCAGCAGCACGTCGGTCCTAGCGGGACGGAACACCGGGGAGCTGTTTTTT. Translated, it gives CASSTSVLAGRNTGELFF.

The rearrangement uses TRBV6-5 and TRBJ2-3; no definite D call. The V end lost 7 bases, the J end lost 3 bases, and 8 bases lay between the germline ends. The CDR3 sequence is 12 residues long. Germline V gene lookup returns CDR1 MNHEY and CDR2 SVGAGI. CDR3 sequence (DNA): TGTGCCAGCAAATTCGAGACAGATACGCAGTATTTT. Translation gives CASKFETDTQYF.

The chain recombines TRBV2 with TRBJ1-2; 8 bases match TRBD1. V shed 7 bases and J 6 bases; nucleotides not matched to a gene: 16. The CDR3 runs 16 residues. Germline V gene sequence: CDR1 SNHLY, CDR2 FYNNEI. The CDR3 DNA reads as TGTGCCAGCACCCCAAGGACAGGGAGGGCGATAGATGGCTACACCTTC. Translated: CASTPRTGRAIDGYTF. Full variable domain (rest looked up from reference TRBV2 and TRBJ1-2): EPEVTQTPSHQVTQMGQEVILRCVPISNHLYFYWYRQILGQKVEFLVSFYNNEISEKSEIFDDQFSVERPDGSNFTLKIRSTKLEDSAMYFCASTPRTGRAIDGYTFGSGTRLTVV.

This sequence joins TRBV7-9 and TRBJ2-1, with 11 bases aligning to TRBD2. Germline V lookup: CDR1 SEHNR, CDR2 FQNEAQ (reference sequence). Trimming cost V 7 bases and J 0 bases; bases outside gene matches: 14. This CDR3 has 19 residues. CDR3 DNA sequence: TGTGCCAGCAACAAGGACGGACTAGCGGGCACTCGCTCCTACAATGAGCAGTTCTTC. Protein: CASNKDGLAGTRSYNEQFF.